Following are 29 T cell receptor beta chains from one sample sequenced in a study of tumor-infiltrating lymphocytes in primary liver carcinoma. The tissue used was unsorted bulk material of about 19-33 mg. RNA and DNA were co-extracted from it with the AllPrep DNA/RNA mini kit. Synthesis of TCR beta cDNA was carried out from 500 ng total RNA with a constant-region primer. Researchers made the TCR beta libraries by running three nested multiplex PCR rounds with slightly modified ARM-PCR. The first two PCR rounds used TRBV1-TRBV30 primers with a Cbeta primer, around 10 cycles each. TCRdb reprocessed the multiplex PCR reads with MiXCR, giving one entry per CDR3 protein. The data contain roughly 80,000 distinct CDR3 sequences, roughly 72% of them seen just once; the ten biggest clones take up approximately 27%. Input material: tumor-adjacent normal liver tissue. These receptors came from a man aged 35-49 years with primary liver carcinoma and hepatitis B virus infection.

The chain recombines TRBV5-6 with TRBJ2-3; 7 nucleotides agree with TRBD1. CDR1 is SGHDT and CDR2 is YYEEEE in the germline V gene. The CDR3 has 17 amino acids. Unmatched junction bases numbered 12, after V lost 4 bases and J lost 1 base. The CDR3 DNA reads TGTGCCAGCAGCCTGTTTACAGGGGATCGGGGCACAGATACGCAGTATTTT. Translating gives CASSLFTGDRGTDTQYF.

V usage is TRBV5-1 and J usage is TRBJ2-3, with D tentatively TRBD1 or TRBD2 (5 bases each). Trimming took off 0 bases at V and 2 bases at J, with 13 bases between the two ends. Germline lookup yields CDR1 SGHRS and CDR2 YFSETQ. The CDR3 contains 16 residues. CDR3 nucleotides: TGCGCCAGCAGCTTGGCCGGGGCAACTATCACAGATACGCAGTATTTT. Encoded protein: CASSLAGATITDTQYF.

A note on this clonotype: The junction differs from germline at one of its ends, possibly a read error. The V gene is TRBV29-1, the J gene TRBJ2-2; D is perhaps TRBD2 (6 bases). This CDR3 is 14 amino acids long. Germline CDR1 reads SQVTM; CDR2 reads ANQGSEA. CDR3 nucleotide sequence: TGCAGCGTTGAGGATGCGGGATACACAGGGGAGCTGTTTTTT. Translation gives CSVEDAGYTGELFF.

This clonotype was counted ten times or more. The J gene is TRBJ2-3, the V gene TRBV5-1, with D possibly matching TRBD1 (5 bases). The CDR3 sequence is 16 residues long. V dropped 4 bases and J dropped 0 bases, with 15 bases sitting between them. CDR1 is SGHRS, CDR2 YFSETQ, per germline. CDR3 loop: CASSPDSFLSTDTQYF. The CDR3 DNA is TGCGCCAGCAGCCCCGACAGTTTCCTTAGCACAGATACGCAGTATTTT.

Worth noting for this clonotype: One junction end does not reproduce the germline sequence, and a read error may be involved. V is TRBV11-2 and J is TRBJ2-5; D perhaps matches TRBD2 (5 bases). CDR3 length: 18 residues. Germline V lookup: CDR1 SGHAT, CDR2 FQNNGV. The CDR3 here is CAGSLAKLALGKKETLYF. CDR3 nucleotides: TGTGCCGGCAGTTTAGCGAAGCTAGCCCTGGGAAAAAAAGAGACCCTGTACTTC.

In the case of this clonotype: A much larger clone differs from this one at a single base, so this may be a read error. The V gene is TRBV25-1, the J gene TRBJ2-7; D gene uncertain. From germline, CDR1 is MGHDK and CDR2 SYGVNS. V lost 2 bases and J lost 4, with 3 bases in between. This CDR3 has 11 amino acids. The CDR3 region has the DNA TGTGCCAGCAGTGAACATTACGAGCAGTACTTC. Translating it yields CASSEHYEQYF.

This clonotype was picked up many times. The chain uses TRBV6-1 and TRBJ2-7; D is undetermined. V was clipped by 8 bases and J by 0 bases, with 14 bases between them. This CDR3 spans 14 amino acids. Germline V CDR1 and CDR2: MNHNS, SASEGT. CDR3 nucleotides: TGTGCCAGCGTGGACGTTGGGCGCTCCTACGAGCAGTACTTC. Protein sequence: CASVDVGRSYEQYF.

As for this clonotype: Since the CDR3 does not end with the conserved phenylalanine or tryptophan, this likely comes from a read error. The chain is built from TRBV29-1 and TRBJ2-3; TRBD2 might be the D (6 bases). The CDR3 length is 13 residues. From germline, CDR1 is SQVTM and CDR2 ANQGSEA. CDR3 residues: CGLLRGNTDTQYI. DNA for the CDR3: TGCGGCCTTTTACGCGGGAACACAGATACGCAGTATATT.

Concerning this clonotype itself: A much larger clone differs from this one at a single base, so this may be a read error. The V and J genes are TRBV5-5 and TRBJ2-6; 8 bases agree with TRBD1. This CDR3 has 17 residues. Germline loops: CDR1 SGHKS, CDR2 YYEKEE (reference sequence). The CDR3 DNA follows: TGTGCCAGCAGCTTATGGACAGGGCCTGCTGGGGCCAACGTCCTGGCTTTC. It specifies CASSLWTGPAGANVLAF.

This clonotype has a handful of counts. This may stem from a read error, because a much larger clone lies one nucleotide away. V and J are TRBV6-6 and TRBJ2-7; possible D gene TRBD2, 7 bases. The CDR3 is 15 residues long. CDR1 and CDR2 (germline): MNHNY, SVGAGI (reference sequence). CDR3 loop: CAGSYSKGGAYEQYF. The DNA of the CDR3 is TGTGCCGGCAGTTACTCGAAAGGGGGGGCCTACGAGCAGTACTTC.

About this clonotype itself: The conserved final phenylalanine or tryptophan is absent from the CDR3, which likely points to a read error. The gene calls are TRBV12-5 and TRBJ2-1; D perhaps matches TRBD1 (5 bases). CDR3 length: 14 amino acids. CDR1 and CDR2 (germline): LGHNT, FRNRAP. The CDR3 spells CASGLDPGYNGQFL. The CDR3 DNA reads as TGTGCTAGTGGTTTGGACCCAGGGTACAATGGGCAGTTCTTA.

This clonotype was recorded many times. The CDR3 DNA reads as TGCGCCAGCAGCTTGGGCTCCAGCTCCTACAATGAGCAGTTCTTC. Translating it yields CASSLGSSSYNEQFF. This chain joins TRBV5-1 and TRBJ2-1; D is undetermined. The length of the CDR3 is 15 residues. Germline CDR1 reads SGHRS; CDR2 reads YFSETQ. Trimming stripped 0 bases from V and 0 bases from J, with 7 bases between.

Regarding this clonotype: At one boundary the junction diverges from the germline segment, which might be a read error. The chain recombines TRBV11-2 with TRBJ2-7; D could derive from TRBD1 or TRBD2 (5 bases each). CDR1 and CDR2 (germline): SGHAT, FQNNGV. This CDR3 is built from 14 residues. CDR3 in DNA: TGTGCCAGCAGCTTAACCGACGGGGCCTACGACCAGTACTTC. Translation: CASSLTDGAYDQYF.

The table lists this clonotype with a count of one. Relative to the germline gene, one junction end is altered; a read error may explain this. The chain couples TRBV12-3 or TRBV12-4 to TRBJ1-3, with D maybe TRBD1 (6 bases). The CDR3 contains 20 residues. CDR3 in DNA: TGTACCAGCAGCCCTAGGTGCGAGGCAGGGGTCTTAGTGGGTGGAAACACCATATATTTT. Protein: CTSSPRCEAGVLVGGNTIYF.

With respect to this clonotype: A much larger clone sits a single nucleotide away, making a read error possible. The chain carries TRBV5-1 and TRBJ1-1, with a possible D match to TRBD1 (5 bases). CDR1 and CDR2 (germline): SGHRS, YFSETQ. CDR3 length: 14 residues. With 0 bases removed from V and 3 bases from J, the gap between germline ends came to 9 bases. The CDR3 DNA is TGCGCCAGCAGCTTGGGACAGTGGTACACTGAAGCTTTCTTT. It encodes CASSLGQWYTEAFF.

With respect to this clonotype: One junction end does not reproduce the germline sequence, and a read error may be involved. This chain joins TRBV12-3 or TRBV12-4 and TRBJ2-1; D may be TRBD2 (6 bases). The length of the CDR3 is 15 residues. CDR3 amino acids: CASISAGASYNEQLF. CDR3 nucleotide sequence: TGTGCCAGCATCTCAGCGGGCGCGTCCTACAATGAGCAACTCTTC.

This chain's CDR3 is CAGLAGAYGYTF. As DNA, the CDR3 is TGTGCCGGGCTGGCAGGCGCCTATGGCTACACCTTC. The gene calls are TRBV6-1 and TRBJ1-2, with D unclear. This CDR3 is built from 12 residues. Trimming removed 11 bases from V and 4 bases from J, with 14 bases in between. Germline V gene sequence: CDR1 MNHNS, CDR2 SASEGT.

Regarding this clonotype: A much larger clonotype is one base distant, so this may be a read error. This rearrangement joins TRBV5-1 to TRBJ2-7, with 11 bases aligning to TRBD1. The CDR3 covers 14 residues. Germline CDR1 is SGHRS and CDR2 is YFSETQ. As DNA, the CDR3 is TGCGTCGGCAGCTCCGGACAGGGGGCTAGGGAGCAGTACTTC. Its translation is CVGSSGQGAREQYF.

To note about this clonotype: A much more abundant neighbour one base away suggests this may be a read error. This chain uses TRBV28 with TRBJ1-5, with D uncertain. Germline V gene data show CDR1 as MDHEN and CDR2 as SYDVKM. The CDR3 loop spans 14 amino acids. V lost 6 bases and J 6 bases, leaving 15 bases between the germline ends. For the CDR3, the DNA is TGTGCCAGCAGACCTCTCCTTAAAGGTCAGCCCCAGCATTTT. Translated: CASRPLLKGQPQHF.

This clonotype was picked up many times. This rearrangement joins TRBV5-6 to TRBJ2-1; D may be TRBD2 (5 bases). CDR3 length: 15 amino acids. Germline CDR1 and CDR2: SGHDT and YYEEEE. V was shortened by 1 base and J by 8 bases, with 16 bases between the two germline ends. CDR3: CASSLTFGSGDEQFF. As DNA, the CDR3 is TGTGCCAGCAGCTTGACGTTCGGATCCGGGGATGAGCAGTTCTTC.

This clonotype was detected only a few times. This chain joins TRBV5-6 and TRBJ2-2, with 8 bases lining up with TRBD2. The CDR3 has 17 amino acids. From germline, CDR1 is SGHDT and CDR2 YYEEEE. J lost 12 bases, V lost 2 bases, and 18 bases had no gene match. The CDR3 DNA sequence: TGTGCCAGCAGCTTATGGGGACTAGTGCGGACAACCGGCAAGCTGTTTTTT. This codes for CASSLWGLVRTTGKLFF.

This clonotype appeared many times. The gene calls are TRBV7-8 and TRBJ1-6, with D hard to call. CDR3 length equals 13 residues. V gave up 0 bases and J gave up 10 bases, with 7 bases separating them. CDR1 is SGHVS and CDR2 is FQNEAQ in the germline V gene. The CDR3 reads CASSLATRSPLHF. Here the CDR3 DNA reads TGTGCCAGCAGCTTAGCGACAAGGTCACCCCTCCACTTT.

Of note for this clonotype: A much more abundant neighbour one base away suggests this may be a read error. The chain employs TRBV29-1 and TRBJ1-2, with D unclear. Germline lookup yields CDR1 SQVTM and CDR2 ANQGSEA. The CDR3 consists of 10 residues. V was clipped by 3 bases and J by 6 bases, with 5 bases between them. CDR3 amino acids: CSVDHHGYTF. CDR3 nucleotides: TGCAGCGTTGACCACCATGGCTACACCTTC.

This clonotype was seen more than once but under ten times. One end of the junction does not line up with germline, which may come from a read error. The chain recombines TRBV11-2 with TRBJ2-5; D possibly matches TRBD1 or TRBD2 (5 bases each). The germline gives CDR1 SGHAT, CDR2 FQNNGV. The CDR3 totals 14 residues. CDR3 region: CVSSLEGPGWTQYF. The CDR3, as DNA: TGTGTCAGCAGCTTAGAGGGACCCGGCTGGACCCAGTACTTC.

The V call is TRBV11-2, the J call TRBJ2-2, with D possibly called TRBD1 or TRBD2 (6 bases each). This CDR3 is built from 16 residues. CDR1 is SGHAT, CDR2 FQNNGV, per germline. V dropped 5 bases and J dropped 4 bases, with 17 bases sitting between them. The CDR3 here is CASSLGRGVRTGELFF. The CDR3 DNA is TGTGCCAGCAGCCTCGGTAGGGGGGTTCGCACCGGGGAGCTGTTTTTT.

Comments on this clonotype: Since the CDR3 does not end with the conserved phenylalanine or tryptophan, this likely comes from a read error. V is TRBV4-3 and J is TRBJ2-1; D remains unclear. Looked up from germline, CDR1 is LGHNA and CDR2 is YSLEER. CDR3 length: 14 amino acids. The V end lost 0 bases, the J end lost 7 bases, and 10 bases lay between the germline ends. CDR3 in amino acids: CASSQDRLGNEQFL. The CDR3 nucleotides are TGCGCCAGCAGCCAAGATCGGCTGGGAAATGAGCAGTTCCTC.

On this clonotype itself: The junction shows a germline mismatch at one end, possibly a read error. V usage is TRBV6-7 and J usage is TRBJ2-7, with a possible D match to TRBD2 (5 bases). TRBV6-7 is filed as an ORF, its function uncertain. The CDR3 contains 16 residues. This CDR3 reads CASSKDQRSRAYGQYF. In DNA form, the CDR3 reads TGTGCCAGCAGTAAGGATCAGCGGAGCCGGGCCTACGGGCAGTACTTC.

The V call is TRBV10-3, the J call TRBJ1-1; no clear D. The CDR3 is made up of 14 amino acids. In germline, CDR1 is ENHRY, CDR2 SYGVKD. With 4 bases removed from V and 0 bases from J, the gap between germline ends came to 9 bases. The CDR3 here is CAISVTTLNTEAFF. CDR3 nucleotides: TGTGCCATCAGTGTGACGACCCTGAACACTGAAGCTTTCTTT.

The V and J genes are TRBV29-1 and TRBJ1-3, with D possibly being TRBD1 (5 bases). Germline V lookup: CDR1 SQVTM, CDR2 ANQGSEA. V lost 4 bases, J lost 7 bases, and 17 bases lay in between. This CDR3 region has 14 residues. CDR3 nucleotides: TGCAGCGTTGGGGGGGAGACAGTGATGAACACCATATATTTT. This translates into CSVGGETVMNTIYF. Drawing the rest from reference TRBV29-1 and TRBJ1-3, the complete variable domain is SAVISQKPSRDICQRGTSLTIQCQVDSQVTMMFWYRQQPGQSLTLIATANQGSEATYESGFVIDKFPISRPNLTFSTLTVSNMSPEDSSIYLCSVGGETVMNTIYFGEGSWLTVV.